Below are 23 T cell receptor beta chains sequenced from a single sample in a study of circulating and synovial CD4+ cells in juvenile arthritis. Data came from immunoSEQ multiplex PCR; TCRdb stores just in-frame clones and leaves some out. Among approximately 36,000 clones listed, approximately 94% were seen once. Sequenced input: CD4+ T cells from blood. These receptors all come from a human donor with juvenile idiopathic arthritis.

The chain combines TRBV25-1 with TRBJ1-5; 7 nucleotides line up with TRBD1. With 4 bases clipped from V and 3 bases from J, the junction kept 9 bases outside the gene matches. This CDR3 has 16 amino acids. Germline CDR1 reads MGHDK; CDR2 reads SYGVNS. CDR3 amino acids: CASSARGTDLNQPQHF. The DNA of the CDR3 is TGTGCCAGCAGTGCCAGAGGGACAGATCTCAATCAGCCCCAGCATTTT.

The rearrangement links TRBV6-5 to TRBJ1-1; the D is unclear. Germline V gene data show CDR1 as MNHEY and CDR2 as SVGAGI. V dropped 7 bases and J dropped 0 bases, with 12 bases sitting between them. The CDR3 is made up of 14 amino acids. Here the CDR3 reads CASKLMMLNTEAFF. CDR3 nucleotide sequence: TGTGCCAGCAAGCTCATGATGCTGAACACTGAAGCTTTCTTT.

This chain links TRBV19 with TRBJ1-4; no clear D. In germline, CDR1 is LNHDA, CDR2 SQIVND (reference sequence). The CDR3 has 13 amino acids. V dropped 4 bases and J dropped 6 bases, with 9 bases sitting between them. CDR3 bases: TGTGCCAGTAGTAGGTTTCCGGATGAAAAACTGTTTTTT. Protein product: CASSRFPDEKLFF.

DNA for the CDR3: TGTGCCAGCACCCTTGTGGGACACCTTATGAACACTGAAGCTTTCTTT. This translates into CASTLVGHLMNTEAFF. This chain links TRBV2 with TRBJ1-1; D possibly corresponds to TRBD1 (6 bases). The germline V and J ends were trimmed by 7 bases and 0 bases, with 18 bases remaining between them. Looked up from germline, CDR1 is SNHLY and CDR2 is FYNNEI. The CDR3 extends over 16 amino acids.

The gene calls are TRBV4-2 and TRBJ1-4, with 12 bases matching TRBD1. This CDR3 comprises 18 residues. CDR1 and CDR2 from the germline V gene are LGHNA and YNFKEQ. The V gene end was trimmed by 6 bases and the J gene end by 4 bases; junction bases not matched to a gene: 12. Here the CDR3 reads CASREGQGARSGNEKLFF. The CDR3, as DNA: TGTGCCAGCAGGGAGGGACAGGGGGCCCGCTCGGGTAATGAAAAACTGTTTTTT.

This clone came up once. The chain combines TRBV9 with TRBJ1-3; no clear D gene. V lost 0 bases and J lost 11, with 15 bases in between. This CDR3 is 14 amino acids long. CDR1 is SGDLS and CDR2 is YYNGEE in the germline V gene. The CDR3 coding sequence is TGTGCCAGCAGCGTAGACGGGTCCCCGCGGGCCATATATTTT. This translates into CASSVDGSPRAIYF.

This chain's CDR3 is CASSHDDREGTDTQYF. CDR3 nucleotide sequence: TGCGCCAGCAGCCACGACGACAGGGAGGGCACAGATACGCAGTATTTT. The gene calls are TRBV4-1 and TRBJ2-3, with D possibly matching TRBD1 (7 bases). Germline CDR1 MGHRA, CDR2 YSYEKL. The CDR3 length is 16 residues. Trimming stripped 3 bases from V and 1 base from J, with 14 bases between.

CDR3 nucleotide sequence: TGTGCCAGCAGCGACCTCGGGGAAGTAGACACTAACTATGGCTACACCTTC. Protein product: CASSDLGEVDTNYGYTF. This chain connects TRBV11-2 to TRBJ1-2; no definite D call. Trimming shortened V by 5 bases and J by 0 bases, and 19 bases separated the two germline ends. Germline CDR1 and CDR2: SGHAT and FQNNGV. The length of the CDR3 is 17 residues.

This chain links TRBV18 with TRBJ2-1; 7 bases are a match to TRBD2. V was pared by 1 base and J by 0 bases, with 12 bases of the junction left unmatched. This CDR3 spans 19 amino acids. Germline V gene sequence: CDR1 KGHSH, CDR2 LQKENI. This chain's CDR3 is CASSPRGTWEGSSYNEQFF. DNA for the CDR3: TGTGCCAGCTCACCACGGGGGACTTGGGAGGGGAGCTCCTACAATGAGCAGTTCTTC.

CDR3 loop: CASSPRLAANTGELFF. The DNA of the CDR3 is TGCGCCAGCAGCCCTCGACTAGCGGCTAACACCGGGGAGCTGTTTTTT. The chain links TRBV5-1 to TRBJ2-2, with 9 bases aligning to TRBD2. Looked up from germline, CDR1 is SGHRS and CDR2 is YFSETQ. The J segment lost 2 bases and the V segment lost 4 bases, leaving 6 bases of the junction unmatched. The CDR3 runs 16 residues.

The gene calls are TRBV6-5 and TRBJ2-4, with a tentative D call TRBD2 (5 bases). The ends were cut back, 4 bases at V and 9 bases at J, with 19 bases in the middle. The germline V gene has CDR1 MNHEY and CDR2 SVGAGI. CDR3 length: 15 residues. CDR3 amino acids: CASSSPGLQSGIQYF. The DNA for the CDR3 is TGTGCCAGCAGTTCCCCCGGACTCCAAAGTGGCATTCAGTACTTC.

Notes on this clone: The same CDR3 arises from other DNA sequences in this sample as well. This chain links TRBV7-2 with TRBJ1-2; 7 bases map to TRBD1. There are 13 residues in the CDR3. Germline CDR1 and CDR2: SGHTA and FQGNSA. V lost 3 bases to trimming and J lost 3 bases; unmatched junction nucleotides: 1. In DNA form, the CDR3 reads TGTGCCAGCAGCTTGGGGACAGACTATGGCTACACCTTC. Translated: CASSLGTDYGYTF.

Worth noting for this clone: The junction does not match germline at one end; this may be a read error. At the DNA level, this CDR3 is encoded by other sequences in the same sample as well. The chain joins TRBV7-9 to TRBJ1-6, with D perhaps matching TRBD1 (5 bases). CDR3 size: 16 residues. From germline, CDR1 is SEHNR and CDR2 FQNEAQ (reference sequence). The CDR3 loop reads CASSLKNQGHNSPLHF. CDR3 in DNA: TGTGCCAGCAGCTTAAAGAACCAGGGTCATAATTCCCCCCTCCACTTT.

CDR3 nucleotides: TGTGCCAGCAGCGATAGCGGGGGAGCCTTCCAGGAGCAGTTCTTC. Encoded protein: CASSDSGGAFQEQFF. This chain uses TRBV9 with TRBJ2-1; 9 bases line up with TRBD2. The germline gives CDR1 SGDLS, CDR2 YYNGEE. This CDR3 is built from 15 residues. The trim removed 3 bases at V and 10 bases at J, leaving 11 bases unmatched.

The sample holds a few counts of this clone. This sequence joins TRBV4-3 and TRBJ2-6, with D perhaps TRBD1 (6 bases). The germline V gene encodes CDR1 LGHNA and CDR2 YSLEER. CDR3 length: 17 residues. The V gene lost 1 base and the J gene lost 0 bases, with 10 bases spanning the gap. This CDR3 is CASSQVQGSSGANVLTF. DNA of the CDR3: TGCGCCAGCAGCCAAGTTCAGGGGAGCTCTGGGGCCAACGTCCTGACTTTC.

J is TRBJ2-3 and V is TRBV6-1; maybe TRBD2 (7 bases). The CDR3 spans 17 residues. Germline V gene sequence: CDR1 MNHNS, CDR2 SASEGT. The V and J ends lost 0 bases and 5 bases respectively, with 18 bases between them. The CDR3 protein is CASSEAGGQGNGDTQYF. CDR3 DNA: TGTGCCAGCAGTGAAGCGGGAGGGCAGGGGAATGGAGATACGCAGTATTTT.

The CDR3 sequence is CASSLGGRGQPQHF. The DNA of the CDR3 is TGTGCCAGCAGCTTAGGAGGGAGGGGTCAGCCCCAGCATTTT. The chain has TRBV7-6 and TRBJ1-5; possibly TRBD1 for D (5 bases). This CDR3 has 14 amino acids. Per the germline V gene, CDR1 is SGHVS and CDR2 is FNYEAQ. With 1 base removed from V and 6 bases from J, the gap between germline ends came to 10 bases.

This chain links TRBV5-1 with TRBJ2-5; D is perhaps TRBD2 (6 bases). Germline CDR1 reads SGHRS; CDR2 reads YFSETQ. The length of the CDR3 is 15 residues. V lost 3 bases, J lost 2 bases, and 14 bases lay in between. DNA of the CDR3: TGCGCCAGCAGCTCGGGCGGGGACCTTCAAGAGACCCAGTACTTC. Translation gives CASSSGGDLQETQYF.

This chain links TRBV5-6 with TRBJ1-1, with TRBD1 matching over 10 bases. CDR3 size: 13 residues. Germline CDR1 reads SGHDT; CDR2 reads YYEEEE. V was pared by 4 bases and J by 5 bases, with 2 bases of the junction left unmatched. The CDR3 here is CASSVDRGTEAFF. The CDR3 bases are TGTGCCAGCAGCGTGGACAGGGGGACTGAAGCTTTCTTT.

This clone showed up just once. The chain combines TRBV6-1 with TRBJ2-7; 7 positions match TRBD1. With V trimmed by 6 bases and J by 1 base, 3 bases remained unmatched. Germline CDR1 reads MNHNS; CDR2 reads SASEGT. The CDR3 length is 13 residues. The CDR3 is CASRLGQSYEQYF. The CDR3 DNA reads TGTGCCAGCAGATTGGGACAGTCCTACGAGCAGTACTTC.

This clone was found once. The chain links TRBV18 to TRBJ1-5; a possible D gene is TRBD1 (5 bases). This CDR3 has 16 amino acids. Trimming left V 6 bases short and J 1 base short, with 16 bases between. Germline V gene lookup returns CDR1 KGHSH and CDR2 LQKENI. This CDR3 reads CASSSSTTVSNQPQHF. The DNA for the CDR3 is TGTGCCAGCTCGTCAAGCACGACAGTGAGCAATCAGCCCCAGCATTTT.

This sequence joins TRBV7-8 and TRBJ1-2; the match to TRBD1 covers 9 bases. The CDR3 totals 15 residues. V was clipped by 5 bases and J by 4 bases; unmatched bases: 8. Per the germline V gene, CDR1 is SGHVS and CDR2 is FQNEAQ. The CDR3 loop is CASSIRDRATYGYTF. CDR3 in DNA: TGTGCCAGCAGCATAAGGGACAGGGCAACCTATGGCTACACCTTC. Drawing the rest from reference TRBV7-8 and TRBJ1-2, the complete variable domain is GAGVSQSPRYKVAKRGQDVALRCDPISGHVSLFWYQQALGQGPEFLTYFQNEAQLDKSGLPSDRFFAERPEGSVSTLKIQRTQQEDSAVYLCASSIRDRATYGYTFGSGTRLTVV.

This clone was seen a single time. The chain recombines TRBV10-3 with TRBJ1-4; D is ambiguous. Germline V gene data show CDR1 as ENHRY and CDR2 as SYGVKD. Trimming took off 2 bases at V and 4 bases at J, with 8 bases between the two ends. This CDR3 has 14 amino acids. The CDR3 region has the DNA TGTGCCATCAGTGAGCCAGTCTTTAATGAAAAACTGTTTTTT. It encodes CAISEPVFNEKLFF.